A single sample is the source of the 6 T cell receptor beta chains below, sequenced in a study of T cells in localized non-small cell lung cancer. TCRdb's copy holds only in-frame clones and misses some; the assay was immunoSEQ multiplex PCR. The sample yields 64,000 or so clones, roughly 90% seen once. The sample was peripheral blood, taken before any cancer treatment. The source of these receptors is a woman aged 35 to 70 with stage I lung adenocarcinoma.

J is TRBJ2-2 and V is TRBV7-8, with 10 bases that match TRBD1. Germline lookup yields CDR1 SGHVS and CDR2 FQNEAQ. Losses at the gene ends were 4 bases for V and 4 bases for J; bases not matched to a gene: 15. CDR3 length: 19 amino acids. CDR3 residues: CASSWGHAPGQGFTGELFF. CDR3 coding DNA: TGTGCCAGCAGCTGGGGGCATGCTCCGGGACAGGGGTTCACCGGGGAGCTGTTTTTT. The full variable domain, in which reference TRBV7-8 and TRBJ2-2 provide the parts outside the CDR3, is GAGVSQSPRYKVAKRGQDVALRCDPISGHVSLFWYQQALGQGPEFLTYFQNEAQLDKSGLPSDRFFAERPEGSVSTLKIQRTQQEDSAVYLCASSWGHAPGQGFTGELFFGEGSRLTVL.

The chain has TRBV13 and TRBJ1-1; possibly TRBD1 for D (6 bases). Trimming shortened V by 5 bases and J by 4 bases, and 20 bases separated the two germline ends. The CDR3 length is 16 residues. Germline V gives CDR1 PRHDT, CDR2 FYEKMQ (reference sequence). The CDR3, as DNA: TGTGCCAGCAGCCGGGGGCAGGGTACAGGTGGCACTGAAGCTTTCTTT. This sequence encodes CASSRGQGTGGTEAFF.

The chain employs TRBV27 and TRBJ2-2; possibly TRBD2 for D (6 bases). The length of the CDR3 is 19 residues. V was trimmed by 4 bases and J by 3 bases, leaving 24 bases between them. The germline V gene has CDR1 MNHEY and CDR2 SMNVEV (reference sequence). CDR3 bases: TGTGCCAGCAGTTCACGACCCAGAGGGAGGTCGCGGGACACCGGGGAGCTGTTTTTT. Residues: CASSSRPRGRSRDTGELFF.

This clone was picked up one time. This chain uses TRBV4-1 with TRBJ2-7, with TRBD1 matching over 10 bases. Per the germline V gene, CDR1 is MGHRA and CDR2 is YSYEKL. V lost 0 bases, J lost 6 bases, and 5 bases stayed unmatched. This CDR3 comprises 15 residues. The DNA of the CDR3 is TGCGCCAGCAGCCAAGAGCCGGGACAGGGGCGCGAGCAGTACTTC. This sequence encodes CASSQEPGQGREQYF.

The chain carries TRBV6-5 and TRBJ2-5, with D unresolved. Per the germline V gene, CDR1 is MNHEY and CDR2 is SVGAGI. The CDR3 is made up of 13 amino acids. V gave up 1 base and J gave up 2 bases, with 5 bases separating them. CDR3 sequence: CASSYWMQETQYF. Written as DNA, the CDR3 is TGTGCCAGCAGTTACTGGATGCAAGAGACCCAGTACTTC.

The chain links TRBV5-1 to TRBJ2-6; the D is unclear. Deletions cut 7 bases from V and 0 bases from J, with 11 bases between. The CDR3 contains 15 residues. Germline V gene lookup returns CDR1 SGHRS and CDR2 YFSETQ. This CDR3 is CASAQSTSGANVLTF. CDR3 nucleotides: TGCGCCAGCGCCCAGTCTACCTCTGGGGCCAACGTCCTGACTTTC.